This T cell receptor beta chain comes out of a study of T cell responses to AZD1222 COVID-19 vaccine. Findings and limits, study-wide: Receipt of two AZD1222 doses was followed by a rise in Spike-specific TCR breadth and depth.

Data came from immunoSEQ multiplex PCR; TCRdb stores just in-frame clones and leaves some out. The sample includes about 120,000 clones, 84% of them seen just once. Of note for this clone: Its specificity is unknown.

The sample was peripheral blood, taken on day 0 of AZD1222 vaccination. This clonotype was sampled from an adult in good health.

In DNA, the CDR3 is TGTGCCAGCAGCCTAGGAGAGAATCAGCCCCAGCATTTT. This gives the protein CASSLGENQPQHF. The chain is built from TRBV7-3 and TRBJ1-5; D ambiguous. The length of the CDR3 is 13 residues. The germline V and J ends were trimmed by 5 bases and 4 bases, with 9 bases remaining between them. CDR1 and CDR2 from the germline V gene are SGHTA and FQGTGA.